Each of the 15 T cell receptor beta chains below was sequenced from the same sample in a study of T cell repertoires in cytomegalovirus infection. MiXCR, run by TCRdb on the reads, gives a single entry per CDR3 protein. The data contain some 920,000 distinct CDR3 sequences, roughly a third of them singletons. Their antigens remain unidentified. The material was cultured CD8+ T cells from PBMCs, obtained from culture after CMV antigen stimulation. Every receptor here comes from a human donor in good health (CMV status not recorded). Some clones in this sample may be carry-over from other donors' samples.

In nucleotides, the CDR3 is TGTGCCAGTAGCGTCCTCCGGGACAGGTACAATGAGCAGTTCTTC. Translated, it gives CASSVLRDRYNEQFF. This chain joins TRBV19 and TRBJ2-1; 8 bases map to TRBD1. Germline CDR1 and CDR2: LNHDA and SQIVND (reference sequence). Trimming removed 6 bases from V and 4 bases from J; junction bases left unmatched: 8. The CDR3 spans 15 residues. The variable domain in full, with the rest retrieved from reference TRBV19 and TRBJ2-1, is DGGITQSPKYLFRKEGQNVTLSCEQNLNHDAMYWYRQDPGQGLRLIYYSQIVNDFQKGDIAEGYSVSREKKESFPLTVTSAQKNPTAFYLCASSVLRDRYNEQFFGPGTRLTVL.

The chain links TRBV27 to TRBJ1-6; D is perhaps TRBD1 (5 bases). CDR1 and CDR2 from the germline V gene are MNHEY and SMNVEV (reference sequence). V was shortened by 6 bases and J by 7 bases, with 16 bases between the two germline ends. CDR3 length: 15 residues. In DNA form, the CDR3 reads TGTGCCAGCAGGTTTGGGGGGTTAGGGAATTCACCCCTCCACTTT. Translating gives CASRFGGLGNSPLHF.

The V and J genes are TRBV19 and TRBJ2-1; D gene uncertain. The CDR3 is 15 amino acids. Trimming left V 8 bases short and J 4 bases short, with 18 bases between. Germline V gives CDR1 LNHDA, CDR2 SQIVND (reference sequence). The CDR3 DNA follows: TGTGCCAGTGGGATTGACACCGTACCGTACAATGAGCAGTTCTTC. Protein: CASGIDTVPYNEQFF.

This clonotype was detected only once. The chain combines TRBV4-1 with TRBJ2-1; TRBD1 matches at 7 bases. The CDR3 is 14 amino acids. Germline-derived CDR1 and CDR2 are MGHRA and YSYEKL. V shed 1 base, J shed 8 bases, and the junction held 5 bases outside the gene matches. CDR3 DNA sequence: TGCGCCAGCAGCCAAGTTCAGGGGGTCCATGAGCAGTTCTTC. This sequence encodes CASSQVQGVHEQFF.

Many counts were recorded for this clonotype. J is TRBJ2-1 and V is TRBV7-8; 9 bases align to TRBD2. CDR3 length: 15 amino acids. CDR1 and CDR2 from the germline V gene are SGHVS and FQNEAQ. The V segment lost 4 bases and the J segment 2 bases; nucleotides outside the gene matches: 3. In DNA, the CDR3 is TGTGCCAGCAGCTCTAGCGGGGCGACCTACAATGAGCAGTTCTTC. This codes for CASSSSGATYNEQFF.

CDR3 sequence reads: CASSLYEARADTQYF. The CDR3 DNA reads TGTGCCAGCAGCTTATATGAAGCGAGAGCAGATACGCAGTATTTT. The rearrangement joins TRBV7-9 to TRBJ2-3; D gene uncertain. CDR1 and CDR2 from the germline V gene are SEHNR and FQNEAQ (reference sequence). The CDR3 covers 15 residues. V was clipped by 2 bases and J by 4 bases, with 13 bases between them.

To note about this clonotype: The junction differs from germline at one of its ends, possibly a read error. The chain carries TRBV20-1 and TRBJ2-6, with a possible D match to TRBD2 (6 bases). The CDR3 covers 16 residues. Germline V gives CDR1 DFQATT, CDR2 SNEGSKA (reference sequence). For the CDR3, the DNA is TGCAGTGCCTGGGGTAGCGGAAACTCTGGGACCAACGTCCTGACTTTC. Translating gives CSAWGSGNSGTNVLTF.

This clonotype showed up just a few times. V is TRBV4-1 and J is TRBJ1-5, with D possibly TRBD1 on 5 matching bases. V lost 1 base, J lost 0 bases, and 7 bases lay in between. The CDR3 totals 15 residues. The germline gives CDR1 MGHRA, CDR2 YSYEKL. The CDR3: CASSQAGNSNQPQHF. CDR3 nucleotide sequence: TGCGCCAGCAGCCAAGCAGGGAATAGCAATCAGCCCCAGCATTTT.

This clonotype has only a few counts. The chain is built from TRBV20-1 and TRBJ2-7, with a weak D call TRBD2 (6 bases). The length of the CDR3 is 14 residues. The V end was cut by 1 base, the J end by 2 bases, with 12 bases between. CDR1 and CDR2 from the germline V gene are DFQATT and SNEGSKA (reference sequence). The CDR3: CSARGREFTYEQYV. DNA for the CDR3: TGCAGTGCTAGAGGTCGGGAGTTTACCTACGAGCAGTACGTC.

The chain couples TRBV4-1 to TRBJ2-2; 9 positions match TRBD1. CDR3 length: 16 residues. Per germline, CDR1 MGHRA and CDR2 YSYEKL. Losses at the gene ends were 6 bases for V and 4 bases for J; bases not matched to a gene: 9. The CDR3 coding sequence is TGCGCCAGCAGACCTCCGGGACAGGGCTCCACCGGGGAGCTGTTTTTT. Encoded protein: CASRPPGQGSTGELFF.

This clonotype has more than one count but fewer than ten. The V and J genes are TRBV7-6 and TRBJ2-7, with D perhaps matching TRBD1 or TRBD2 (6 bases each). Trimming removed 5 bases from V and 3 bases from J, with 20 bases in between. The V gene's germline CDR1 is SGHVS and CDR2 FNYEAQ. This CDR3 spans 16 amino acids. CDR3 sequence: CASSPLGGRFSYEQYF. The CDR3 region has the DNA TGTGCCAGCAGCCCGCTCGGGGGCAGGTTCAGCTACGAGCAGTACTTC.

J is TRBJ1-1 and V is TRBV19; D is unresolved. Deletions cut 1 base from V and 5 bases from J, with 8 bases between. Looked up from germline, CDR1 is LNHDA and CDR2 is SQIVND (reference sequence). The CDR3 contains 13 residues. The CDR3 nucleotides read TGTGCCAGTAGTATAGCCCAAGGGACTGAAGCTTTCTTT. Translated, it gives CASSIAQGTEAFF.

The chain combines TRBV5-6 with TRBJ2-1; 9 nucleotides line up with TRBD2. This CDR3 spans 14 amino acids. From germline, CDR1 is SGHDT and CDR2 YYEEEE. With V trimmed by 9 bases and J by 0 bases, 4 bases remained unmatched. CDR3 in DNA: TGTGCCAAACTAGCGGGTAGCTCCTACAATGAGCAGTTCTTC. Translation gives CAKLAGSSYNEQFF. The whole variable domain, filled in from reference TRBV5-6 and TRBJ2-1, reads DAGVTQSPTHLIKTRGQQVTLRCSPKSGHDTVSWYQQALGQGPQFIFQYYEEEERQRGNFPDRFSGHQFPNYSSELNVNALLLGDSALYLCAKLAGSSYNEQFFGPGTRLTVL.

This clonotype was detected a few times. This chain links TRBV11-2 with TRBJ1-2; D perhaps matches TRBD1 (6 bases). The germline V gene has CDR1 SGHAT and CDR2 FQNNGV. CDR3 length: 17 residues. The V and J ends lost 1 base and 4 bases respectively, with 19 bases between them. The CDR3 DNA reads as TGTGCCAGCAGCTTAGGTCCCACAGGGACTCTGGGCTATGGCTACACCTTC. As protein: CASSLGPTGTLGYGYTF.

The J gene is TRBJ1-6, the V gene TRBV5-4; D is unclear. The CDR3 has 17 residues. Deletions cut 0 bases from V and 6 bases from J, with 16 bases between. Germline V gives CDR1 SGHNT, CDR2 YYREEE (reference sequence). The CDR3 DNA is TGTGCCAGCAGCTTGGATCTTGGAACGGCCACTAATTCACCCCTCCACTTT. Translated: CASSLDLGTATNSPLHF.